Sequencing of this TCR beta chain was carried out in a study of cytomegalovirus exposure and HLA in healthy donors. PCR was performed using 60 Vbeta and 13 Jbeta primers. Libraries were prepared by immunoSEQ multiplex PCR; TCRdb keeps only in-frame clonotypes and omits some of them. Of 120,000 or so clones in the sample, 74% were seen once. V was cut by 2 bases and J by 5 bases, with 9 bases left in between. Germline lookup yields CDR1 SGHVS and CDR2 FQNEAQ. CDR3 size: 13 residues. Material for sequencing was PBMCs. This receptor was taken from a woman aged 50 to 60 in good health and CMV-seropositive. J is TRBJ1-1 and V is TRBV7-8, with D unclear. The CDR3 nucleotides read TGTGCCAGCAGCTTAATCTCCGGGACTGAAGCTTTCTTT. Protein sequence: CASSLISGTEAFF.